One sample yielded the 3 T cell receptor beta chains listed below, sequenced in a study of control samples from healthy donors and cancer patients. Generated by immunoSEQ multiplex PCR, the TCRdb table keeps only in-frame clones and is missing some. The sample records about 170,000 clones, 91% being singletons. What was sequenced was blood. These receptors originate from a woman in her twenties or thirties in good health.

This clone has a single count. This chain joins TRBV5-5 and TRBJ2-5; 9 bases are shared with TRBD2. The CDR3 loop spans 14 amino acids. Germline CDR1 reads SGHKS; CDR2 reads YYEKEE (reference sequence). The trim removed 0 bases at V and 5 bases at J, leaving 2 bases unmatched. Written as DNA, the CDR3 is TGTGCCAGCAGCTTGGCTAGCGGGGTTGAGACCCAGTACTTC. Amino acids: CASSLASGVETQYF.

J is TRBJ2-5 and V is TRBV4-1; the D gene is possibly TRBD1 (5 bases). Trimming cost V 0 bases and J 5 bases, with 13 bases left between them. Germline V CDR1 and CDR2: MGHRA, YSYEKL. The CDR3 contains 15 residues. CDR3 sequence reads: CASSQDGRRVETQYF. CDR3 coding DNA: TGCGCCAGCAGCCAAGATGGGCGCAGGGTCGAGACCCAGTACTTC.

CDR3 loop: CASSQTGANTGELFF. For the CDR3, the DNA is TGCGCCAGCAGCCAGACAGGGGCGAACACCGGGGAGCTGTTTTTT. V gene TRBV4-1 combines with J gene TRBJ2-2; 8 bases fit TRBD1. The trim removed 3 bases at V and 0 bases at J, leaving 0 bases unmatched. The CDR3 runs 15 residues. The germline V gene encodes CDR1 MGHRA and CDR2 YSYEKL.